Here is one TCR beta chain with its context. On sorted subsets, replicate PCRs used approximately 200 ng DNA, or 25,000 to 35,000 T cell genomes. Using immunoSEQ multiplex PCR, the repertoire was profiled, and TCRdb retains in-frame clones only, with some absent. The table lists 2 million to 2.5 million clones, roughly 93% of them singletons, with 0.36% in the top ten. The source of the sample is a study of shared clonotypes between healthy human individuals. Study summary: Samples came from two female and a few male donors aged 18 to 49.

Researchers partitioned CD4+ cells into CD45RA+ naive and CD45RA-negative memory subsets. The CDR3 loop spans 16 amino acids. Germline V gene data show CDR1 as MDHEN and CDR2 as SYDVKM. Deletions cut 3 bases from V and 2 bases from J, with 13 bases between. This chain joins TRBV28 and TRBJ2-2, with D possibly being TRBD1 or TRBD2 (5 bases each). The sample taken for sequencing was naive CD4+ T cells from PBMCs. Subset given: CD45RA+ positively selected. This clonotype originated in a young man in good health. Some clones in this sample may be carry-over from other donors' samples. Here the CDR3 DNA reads TGTGCCAGCAGTTTGTGGGGCAGCGGAAACACCGGGGAGCTGTTTTTT. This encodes CASSLWGSGNTGELFF.